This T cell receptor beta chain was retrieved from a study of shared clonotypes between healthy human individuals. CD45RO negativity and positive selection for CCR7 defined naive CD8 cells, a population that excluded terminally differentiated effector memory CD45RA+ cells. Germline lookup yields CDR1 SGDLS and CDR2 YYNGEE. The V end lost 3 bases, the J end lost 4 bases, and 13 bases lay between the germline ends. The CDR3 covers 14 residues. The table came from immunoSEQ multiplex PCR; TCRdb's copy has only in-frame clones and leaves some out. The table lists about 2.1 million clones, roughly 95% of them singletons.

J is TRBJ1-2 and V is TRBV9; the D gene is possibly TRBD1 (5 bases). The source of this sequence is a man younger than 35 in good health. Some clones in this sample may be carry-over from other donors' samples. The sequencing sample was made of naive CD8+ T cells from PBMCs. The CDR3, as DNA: TGTGCCAGCAGCGGAAACGGGGGTCTCTATGGCTACACCTTC. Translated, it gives CASSGNGGLYGYTF.